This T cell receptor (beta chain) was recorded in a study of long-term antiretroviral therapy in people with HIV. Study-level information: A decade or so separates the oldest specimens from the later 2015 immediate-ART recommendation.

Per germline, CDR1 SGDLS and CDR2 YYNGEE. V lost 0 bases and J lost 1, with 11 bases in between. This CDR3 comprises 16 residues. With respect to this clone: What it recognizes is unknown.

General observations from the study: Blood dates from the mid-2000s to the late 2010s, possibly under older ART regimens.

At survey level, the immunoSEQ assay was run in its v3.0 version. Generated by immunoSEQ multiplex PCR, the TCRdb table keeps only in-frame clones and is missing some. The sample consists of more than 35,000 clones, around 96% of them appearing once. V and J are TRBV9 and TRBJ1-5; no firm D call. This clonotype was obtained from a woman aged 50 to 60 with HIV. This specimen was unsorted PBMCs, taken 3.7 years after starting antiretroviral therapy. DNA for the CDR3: TGTGCCAGCAGCGTAGATAGTGGACTGAGCAATCAGCCCCAGCATTTT. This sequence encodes CASSVDSGLSNQPQHF.